This T cell receptor (beta chain) was observed in a study of blood T cell repertoires in COVID-19. Study-level information: The United States, Italy and Spain were the sources of the acute and convalescent COVID-19 samples. Nucleic acid was either cDNA or gDNA, and it came from T cells, B-cell-depleted T cells, or PBMCs.

In the authors' workflow: The assay estimated nucleated cells by amplifying reference gene primers. Method: immunoSEQ multiplex PCR; TCRdb's copy keeps in-frame clones and lacks some. That table supplies the V and J calls and clone size; D and trimming were determined from the DNA. The sample has approximately 110,000 clones; approximately 83% are singletons. The CDR3 extends over 15 amino acids. Germline CDR1 SGDLS, CDR2 YYNGEE. The V gene end was trimmed by 4 bases and the J gene end by 5 bases; junction bases not matched to a gene: 6. Specimen: peripheral blood. This clonotype was sampled from an older woman with acute or convalescent COVID-19. This chain links TRBV9 with TRBJ2-1, with 10 nucleotides matching TRBD2. The CDR3 spells CASSTPGLAHNEQFF. CDR3 coding DNA: TGTGCCAGCAGCACCCCGGGACTAGCGCACAATGAGCAGTTCTTC.